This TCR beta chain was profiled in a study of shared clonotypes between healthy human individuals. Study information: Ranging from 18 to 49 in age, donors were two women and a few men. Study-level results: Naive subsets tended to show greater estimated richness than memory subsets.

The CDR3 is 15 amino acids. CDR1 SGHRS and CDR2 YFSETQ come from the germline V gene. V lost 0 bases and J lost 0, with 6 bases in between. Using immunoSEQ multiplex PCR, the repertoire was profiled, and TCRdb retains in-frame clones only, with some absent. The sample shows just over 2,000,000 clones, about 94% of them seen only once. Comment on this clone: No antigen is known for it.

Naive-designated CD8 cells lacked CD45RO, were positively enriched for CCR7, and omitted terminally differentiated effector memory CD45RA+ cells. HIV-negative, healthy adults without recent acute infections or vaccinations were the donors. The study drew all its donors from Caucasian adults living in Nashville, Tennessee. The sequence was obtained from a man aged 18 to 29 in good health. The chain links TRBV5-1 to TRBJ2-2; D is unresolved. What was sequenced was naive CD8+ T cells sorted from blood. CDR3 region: CASSLAQANTGELFF. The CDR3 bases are TGCGCCAGCAGCTTGGCGCAAGCGAACACCGGGGAGCTGTTTTTT.